This T cell receptor beta chain was captured in a study of OX40 agonist ivuxolimab in advanced cancers. Overall study context: Anti-PD-1, anti-PD-L1 or anti-CTLA-4 therapy given earlier was allowed, and approximately 40% had some.

In the case of this clone: Its target is not known.

General study findings and limits: Also present in some nonresponders was a low level of normalized T-cell clonal expansion. CD4+ T cells averaged fewer expanded clones than CD8+ T cells. Both blood CD4+ and CD8+ T cells showed clonal growth by week 6 at 0.1 to 3.0 mg/kg.

The table came from immunoSEQ multiplex PCR; TCRdb's copy has only in-frame clones and leaves some out. The sample has some 74,000 clones, roughly 90% seen once. Trimming took off 4 bases at V and 2 bases at J, with 12 bases between the two ends. Germline V gene data show CDR1 as MNHEY and CDR2 as SMNVEV (reference sequence). This CDR3 has 14 residues. The sequence derives from an adult with an advanced solid tumor such as melanoma, head and neck, liver or kidney cancer. Sequencing was performed on CD4+ or CD8+ T cells sorted from blood, taken in a trial of the OX40 agonist ivuxolimab. The gene calls are TRBV27 and TRBJ2-7; D is tentatively TRBD1 or TRBD2 (5 bases each). Written as DNA, the CDR3 is TGTGCCAGCAGTTCCGGGGACGGGACCTACGAGCAGTACTTC. Amino acid sequence: CASSSGDGTYEQYF.